This TCR beta chain was sequenced for a study of blood T cells in healthy people across ages. Overall study results and limits: Versus aged donors, long-lived donors had higher diversity and more naive CD4+ cells. With age, beta diversity per million T cells declined roughly linearly, significantly by 40.

Every sample had a minimum of 6 million PBMCs isolated. CDR3 size: 14 residues. The ends were cut back, 4 bases at V and 0 bases at J, with 7 bases in the middle. Germline CDR1 DFQATT, CDR2 SNEGSKA (reference sequence). Together with a sample-barcoded 5' primer, a J-beta primer mix was included in a second PCR lasting roughly 6 to 12 cycles. MiXCR was run by TCRdb on the 5' RACE reads, yielding one entry per CDR3 protein. This table has around 1.5 million distinct CDR3 sequences, approximately 59% appearing once. In the case of this clonotype: The antigen is not known.

The sequence was obtained from a man between 18 and 35 years old in good health. The sample comprised blood. The chain couples TRBV20-1 to TRBJ2-6, with D possibly called TRBD1 or TRBD2 (5 bases each). CDR3 nucleotide sequence: TGCAGTGCTATCGGGACCTCTGGGGCCAACGTCCTGACTTTC. This translates into CSAIGTSGANVLTF.